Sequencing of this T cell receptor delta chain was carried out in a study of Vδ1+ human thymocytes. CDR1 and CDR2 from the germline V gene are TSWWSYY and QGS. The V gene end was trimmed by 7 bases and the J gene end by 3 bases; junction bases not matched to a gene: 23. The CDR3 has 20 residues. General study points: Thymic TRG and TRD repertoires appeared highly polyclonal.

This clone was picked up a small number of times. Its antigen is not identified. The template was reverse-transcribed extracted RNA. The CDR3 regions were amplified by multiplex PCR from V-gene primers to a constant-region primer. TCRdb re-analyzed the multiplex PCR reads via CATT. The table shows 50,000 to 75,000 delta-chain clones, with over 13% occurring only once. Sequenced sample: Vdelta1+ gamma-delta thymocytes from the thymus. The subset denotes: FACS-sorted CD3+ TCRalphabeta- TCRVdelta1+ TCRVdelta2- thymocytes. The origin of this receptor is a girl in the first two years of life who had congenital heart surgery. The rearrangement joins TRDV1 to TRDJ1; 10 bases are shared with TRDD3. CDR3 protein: CALEDPSFNGGYGSADKLIF. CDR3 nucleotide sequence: TGTGCTCTTGAGGATCCTTCCTTTAACGGGGGATACGGGTCCGCCGATAAACTCATCTTT.